This T cell receptor beta chain was retrieved from a study of blood T cell repertoires in COVID-19. Overall study: Whether acute or convalescent, the COVID-19 samples came from the United States, Italy and Spain. T cells, B-cell-depleted T cells, or PBMCs supplied cDNA or gDNA.

In the study's own analysis: Counts of nucleated cells, estimated from reference gene primer amplification, were obtained. The table came from immunoSEQ multiplex PCR; TCRdb's copy has only in-frame clones and leaves some out. Clone size and V and J calls were adopted from that table, with D and trimming inferred from the DNA. This sample carries fewer than 100,000 clones, around 90% of them seen once, and the ten largest clones take 4% to 5%. V shed 4 bases and J 5 bases; nucleotides not matched to a gene: 8. The CDR3 has 14 residues. Germline CDR1 and CDR2: SGHRS and YFSETQ. Sequencing was done on a sample of peripheral blood. The TCR comes from a man aged 65 to 85 with acute or convalescent COVID-19. This chain joins TRBV5-1 and TRBJ2-5, with TRBD1 identical over 7 bases. This CDR3 reads CASSPGTAGETQYF. CDR3 coding DNA: TGCGCCAGCAGCCCCGGGACAGCAGGGGAGACCCAGTACTTC. Full variable domain (missing parts from reference TRBV5-1 and TRBJ2-5): KAGVTQTPRYLIKTRGQQVTLSCSPISGHRSVSWYQQTPGQGLQFLFEYFSETQRNKGNFPGRFSGRQFSNSRSEMNVSTLELGDSALYLCASSPGTAGETQYFGPGTRLLVL.